What follows describes a single T cell receptor beta chain. The data derive from a study of technical replicates of blood from a handful of donors. Germline values: CDR1 SNHLY, CDR2 FYNNEI. The V end lost 7 bases, the J end lost 4 bases, and 12 bases lay between the germline ends. This CDR3 is 13 amino acids long. Only in-frame clones appear in the TCRdb table, and some are missing; sequencing was by immunoSEQ multiplex PCR. Here the sample spans around 9,000 clones, 91% being singletons. This TCR came from a human donor in good health. This rearrangement joins TRBV2 to TRBJ2-3; weak D call: TRBD2 (6 bases). What was sequenced was PBMCs. CDR3: CASTKDYADTQYF. The CDR3 coding sequence is TGTGCCAGCACTAAGGACTACGCAGATACGCAGTATTTT.